This TCR beta chain was captured in a study of blood T cell repertoires in COVID-19. Study-level information: COVID-19 samples collected from the United States, Italy and Spain covered acute and convalescent phases. PBMCs, B-cell-depleted T cells, or T cells provided the cDNA or gDNA that made up the material.

The V end lost 2 bases, the J end lost 4 bases, and 12 bases lay between the germline ends. This CDR3 is 14 amino acids long. Germline loops: CDR1 MNHEY, CDR2 SMNVEV (reference sequence). In the original processing: Quantification of nucleated cells was approximated via reference gene primer amplification. TCRdb's copy holds only in-frame clones and misses some; the assay was immunoSEQ multiplex PCR. For V, J and clone size, that table is used; D and trimming come from the DNA. The table has over 75,000 clones, roughly 82% seen once. This clone was seen repeatedly, ten times or more. The chain employs TRBV27 and TRBJ2-7, with D perhaps matching TRBD1 (5 bases). The clonotype comes from a human donor in a cohort sampled during active COVID-19. The source material was peripheral blood. CDR3 coding DNA: TGTGCCAGCAGTTTAGGCAGGGTCGGATACGAGCAGTACTTC. Its protein product is CASSLGRVGYEQYF.